This entry describes one T cell receptor (beta chain). Its antigen remains unknown. The data originate from a study of T-cell memory formation after mild COVID-19. Study-wide background: Clusters of TCRs were largely donor specific.

General study findings and limits: Whether day 37 second-wave clones are SARS-CoV-2-specific was not confirmed. Clones that contracted from day 15 to 85 had balanced CD4/CD8; later expanders were CD4+ biased.

V was trimmed by 6 bases and J by 5 bases, leaving 19 bases between them. Germline V lookup: CDR1 MNHNY, CDR2 SVGAGI (reference sequence). The length of the CDR3 is 15 residues. Using constant-segment primers, 5'RACE produced TCR alpha and TCR beta cDNA libraries carrying sample barcodes and UMIs. In TCRdb, the 5' RACE reads were re-called with MiXCR into one record per CDR3 protein. Seen here are approximately 88,000 distinct CDR3 sequences, roughly 25% observed once, and the top ten hold 42%. This sequence joins TRBV6-6 and TRBJ2-5; perhaps D is TRBD1 or TRBD2 (6 bases each). The sequencing sample was made of PBMCs or a T cell subset sorted from them (not recorded which). The clonotype comes from a man between 18 and 29 years old who had mild COVID-19 (a few samples of this study predate the infection). Cell type and time point are not known. CDR3 loop: CASRPGGGRDETQYF. The CDR3 nucleotides read TGTGCCAGCAGGCCCGGAGGGGGGAGAGACGAGACCCAGTACTTC.